This record concerns one T cell receptor beta chain sequence. Antigen specificity is unknown. This specimen belongs to a study of cytomegalovirus exposure and HLA in healthy donors. Study as a whole: As released early, the data held 65 million to 90 million unique TCRs from HLA-typed donors. Points from the study as a whole: Several V segments, TRBV6-2 and TRBV6-3 among them, could not be told apart and were dropped. The dataset shows that most TCR sequences were rare, while some public TCRs occurred in many donors.

13 Jbeta primers and 60 Vbeta primers were used for the PCR. The table came from immunoSEQ multiplex PCR; TCRdb's copy has only in-frame clones and leaves some out. The table has about 150,000 clones, 80% seen once. CDR3 length: 15 residues. V lost 10 bases and J 2 bases, leaving 21 bases between the germline ends. Germline V gene data show CDR1 as KGHSH and CDR2 as LQKENI. The TCR was taken from a man aged 30 to 45 in good health and CMV-seronegative. The V call is TRBV18, the J call TRBJ2-7; weak D call: TRBD1 (6 bases). The sample comprised PBMCs. The CDR3 DNA follows: TGTGCCACCCGACGGGGAACAGGGAACACCTACGAGCAGTACTTC. It yields the protein CATRRGTGNTYEQYF.